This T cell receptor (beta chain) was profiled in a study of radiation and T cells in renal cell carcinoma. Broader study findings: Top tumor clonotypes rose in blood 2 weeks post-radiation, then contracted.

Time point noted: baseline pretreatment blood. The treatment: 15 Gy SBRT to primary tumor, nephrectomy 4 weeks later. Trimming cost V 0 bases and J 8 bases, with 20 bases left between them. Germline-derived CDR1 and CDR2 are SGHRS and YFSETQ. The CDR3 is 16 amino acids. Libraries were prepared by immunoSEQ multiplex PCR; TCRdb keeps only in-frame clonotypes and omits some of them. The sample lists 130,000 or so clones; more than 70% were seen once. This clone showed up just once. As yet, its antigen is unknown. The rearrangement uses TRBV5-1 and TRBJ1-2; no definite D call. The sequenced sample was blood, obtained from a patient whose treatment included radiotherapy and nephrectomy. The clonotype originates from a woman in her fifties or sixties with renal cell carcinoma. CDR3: CASSLAGSSLPQGYTF. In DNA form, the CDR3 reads TGCGCCAGCAGCTTGGCCGGGTCATCCCTTCCGCAGGGCTACACCTTC. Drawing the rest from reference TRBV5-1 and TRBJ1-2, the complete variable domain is KAGVTQTPRYLIKTRGQQVTLSCSPISGHRSVSWYQQTPGQGLQFLFEYFSETQRNKGNFPGRFSGRQFSNSRSEMNVSTLELGDSALYLCASSLAGSSLPQGYTFGSGTRLTVV.